This T cell receptor beta chain originates from a study of blood T cell repertoires in COVID-19. CDR3 length: 15 residues. V dropped 3 bases and J dropped 0; count of bases not matched to a gene: 5. The germline V gene encodes CDR1 SGHNT and CDR2 YYREEE (reference sequence). Only in-frame clones appear in the TCRdb table, and some are missing; sequencing was by immunoSEQ multiplex PCR. Here the sample spans around 160,000 clones, around 89% being singletons. The sequenced sample consisted of peripheral blood. V is TRBV5-4 and J is TRBJ2-7; TRBD2 aligns across 8 bases. The sequence came from a man aged 60-69 years with acute or convalescent COVID-19. CDR3 sequence: CASSSDRGGSYEQYF. As DNA, the CDR3 is TGTGCCAGCAGCTCCGATCGGGGGGGCTCCTACGAGCAGTACTTC.